These 5 T cell receptor beta chains were all obtained from the same sample, sequenced in a study of monozygotic twins with cystic fibrosis. Sequencing used immunoSEQ multiplex PCR; TCRdb keeps in-frame clones, though not all of them. The data hold about 35,000 clones, with approximately 72% observed a single time. Sequencing was carried out using blood. These receptors all come from a girl between 10 and 17 years old with cystic fibrosis.

This CDR3 reads CASSPPTQIITDTQYF. Written as DNA, the CDR3 is TGTGCCAGCAGCCCCCCCACTCAAATTATTACAGATACGCAGTATTTT. J is TRBJ2-3 and V is TRBV7-9; no clear D. CDR1 is SEHNR, CDR2 FQNEAQ, per germline (reference sequence). V lost 5 bases and J lost 3, with 18 bases in between. This CDR3 spans 16 amino acids.

This clone was found a few times. The rearrangement uses TRBV29-1 and TRBJ1-1; no firm D call. The germline V gene encodes CDR1 SQVTM and CDR2 ANQGSEA. With 4 bases removed from V and 0 bases from J, the gap between germline ends came to 9 bases. The CDR3 extends over 13 amino acids. This CDR3 is CSVVGRMNTEAFF. The DNA for the CDR3 is TGCAGCGTTGTAGGCAGGATGAACACTGAAGCTTTCTTT.

This clone was seen only a few times. The chain has TRBV2 and TRBJ2-7; D is unclear. Trimming shortened V by 5 bases and J by 2 bases, and 7 bases separated the two germline ends. The CDR3 spans 12 residues. From germline, CDR1 is SNHLY and CDR2 FYNNEI. In DNA form, the CDR3 reads TGTGCCAGCAGTACTGCCGCCTACGAGCAGTACGTC. Its translation is CASSTAAYEQYV.

This clone was seen a few times. The genes are TRBV27 and TRBJ1-1; D remains unclear. Trimming shortened V by 5 bases and J by 3 bases, and 19 bases separated the two germline ends. Looked up from germline, CDR1 is MNHEY and CDR2 is SMNVEV (reference sequence). This CDR3 has 16 amino acids. The DNA of the CDR3 is TGTGCCAGCAGTCCTCCGGGCTCAAGACGCGACACTGAAGCTTTCTTT. Protein sequence: CASSPPGSRRDTEAFF.

The chain combines TRBV10-3 with TRBJ2-7; the D is unclear. CDR1 ENHRY and CDR2 SYGVKD come from the germline V gene. The V and J ends lost 3 bases and 1 base respectively, with 10 bases between them. The CDR3 spans 14 residues. CDR3 sequence: CAISDSRKSYEQYV. The DNA for the CDR3 is TGTGCCATCAGTGATTCAAGGAAGTCCTACGAGCAGTACGTC.